This T cell receptor (beta chain) comes out of a study of T cell repertoires in cytomegalovirus infection. Across the study: Selected CMV epitopes included recently identified HLA-C-restricted ones as well as well-studied HLA-B-restricted ones. Indications of both CMV infection and matching HLA type were provided by public TCR beta signatures.

CDR1 LGHNA and CDR2 YSLEER come from the germline V gene. The CDR3 sequence is 15 residues long. V gave up 4 bases and J gave up 6 bases, with 18 bases separating them. Using its own MiXCR run on the reads, TCRdb lists one record per CDR3 protein. Of 150,000 to 200,000 distinct CDR3 sequences detected, about 20% appear once; the ten largest clones hold roughly 25%. Turning to this clonotype: What it binds is unknown.

The chain has TRBV4-3 and TRBJ1-2; D not resolved. This sequence originates from a human donor in good health (CMV status not recorded). Some clones in this sample may be carry-over from other donors' samples. The input for sequencing was CD8+ T cells from cultured PBMCs, taken from culture after CMV antigen stimulation. CDR3 sequence (DNA): TGCGCCAGCAGCCCTTTTACGGCCCCCACGGATGGCTACACCTTC. Translation: CASSPFTAPTDGYTF.